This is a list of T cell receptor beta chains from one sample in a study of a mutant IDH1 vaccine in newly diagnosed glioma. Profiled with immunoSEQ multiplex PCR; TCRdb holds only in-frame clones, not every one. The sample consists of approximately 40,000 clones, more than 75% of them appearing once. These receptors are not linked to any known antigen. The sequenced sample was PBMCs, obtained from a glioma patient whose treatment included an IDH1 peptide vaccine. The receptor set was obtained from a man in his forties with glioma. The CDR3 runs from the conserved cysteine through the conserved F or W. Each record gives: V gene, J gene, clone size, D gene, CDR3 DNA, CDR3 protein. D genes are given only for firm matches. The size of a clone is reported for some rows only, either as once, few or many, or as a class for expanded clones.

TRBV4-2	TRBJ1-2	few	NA	TGTGCCAGCAGCCAAGTCCTCTATCCCGCAGGAGTCTATGGCTACACCTTC	CASSQVLYPAGVYGYTF
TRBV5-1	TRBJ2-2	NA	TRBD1	TGCGCCAGCAGGCAGGGGGCTACCGGGGAGCTGTTTTTT	CASRQGATGELFF
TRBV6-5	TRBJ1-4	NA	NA	TGTGCCAGCAGTTACGGGACTCGGGATAGTGAAAAACTGTTTTTT	CASSYGTRDSEKLFF
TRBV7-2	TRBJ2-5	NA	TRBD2	TGTGCCAGCAGCCGGGCGGGGGGCGGAGAGACCCAGTACTTC	CASSRAGGGETQYF
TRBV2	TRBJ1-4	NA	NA	TGTGCCAGCGGTCGGCTACCAACTAATGAAAAACTGTTTTTT	CASGRLPTNEKLFF
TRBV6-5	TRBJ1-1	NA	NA	TGTGCCAGCAGGGGCACAGGGAACACTGAAGCTTTCTTT	CASRGTGNTEAFF
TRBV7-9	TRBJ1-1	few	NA	TGTGCCAGCAGCTTACGGTCGGGAGACACTGAAGCTTTCTTT	CASSLRSGDTEAFF
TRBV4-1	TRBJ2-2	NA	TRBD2	TGCGCCAGCAGCCGCAAGGAATATAGCGGGGGGGCCGACACCGGGGAGCTGTTTTTT	CASSRKEYSGGADTGELFF
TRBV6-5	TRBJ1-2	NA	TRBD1	TGTGCCAGCAGTCGGACAGGGGTCATCTATGGCTACACCTTC	CASSRTGVIYGYTF
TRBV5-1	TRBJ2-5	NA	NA	TGCGCCAGCAGCTTGGTAGGGGAATGGGGAGAGACCCAGTACTTC	CASSLVGEWGETQYF
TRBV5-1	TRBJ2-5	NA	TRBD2	TGCGCCAGCAGCTTTACCGGGACTAGTTGGGAGACCCAGTACTTC	CASSFTGTSWETQYF
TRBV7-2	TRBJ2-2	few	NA	TGTGCCGGACGGGGACGCACCGGGGAGCTGTTTTTT	CAGRGRTGELFF
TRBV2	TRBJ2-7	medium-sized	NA	TGTGCCAGCAGTGAAAACACAGGCGAGCAGTACTTC	CASSENTGEQYF
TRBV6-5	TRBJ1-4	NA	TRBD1	TGTGCCAGCAGTTACTCGACAGGGTATGAAAAACTGTTTTTT	CASSYSTGYEKLFF
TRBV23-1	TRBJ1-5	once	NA	TGCGCCAGCAGTCAGTGGTTTATAACGGTTAGCAATCAGCCCCAGCATTTT	CASSQWFITVSNQPQHF
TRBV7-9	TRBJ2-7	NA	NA	TGTGCCAGCAGCCTCGACAGTACCTACGAGCAGTACTTC	CASSLDSTYEQYF
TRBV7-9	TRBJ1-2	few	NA	TGTGCCAGCAGCCCCGGGGCCTATGGCTACACCTTC	CASSPGAYGYTF
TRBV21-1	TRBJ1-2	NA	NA	TGTGCCAGCAGCTCGGACCCACCCTATGGCTACACCTTC	CASSSDPPYGYTF
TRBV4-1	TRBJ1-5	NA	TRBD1	TGCGCCAGCAGGCAAGACCTTTCCGGGACAGGGGTTTATCAGCCCCAGCATTTT	CASRQDLSGTGVYQPQHF
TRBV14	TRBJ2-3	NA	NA	TGTGCCAGCAGCCAAGAGGTCATCTGGGGCACAGATACGCAGTATTTT	CASSQEVIWGTDTQYF
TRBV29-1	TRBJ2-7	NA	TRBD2	TGCAGCGTTGAGTCTAGTGGGGAGGGACGCTACGAGCAGTACTTC	CSVESSGEGRYEQYF
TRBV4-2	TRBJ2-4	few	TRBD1	TGTGCCAGCAGTCTGGACAGGGGGATAGGCATTCAGTACTTC	CASSLDRGIGIQYF
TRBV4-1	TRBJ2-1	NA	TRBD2	TGCGCCAGCAGCCAAACTGGGGGACTAGCTTCCAATGAGCAGTTCTTC	CASSQTGGLASNEQFF
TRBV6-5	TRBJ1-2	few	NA	TGTGCCAGCAGCACCTCAGGGCGAGGCTACACCTTC	CASSTSGRGYTF
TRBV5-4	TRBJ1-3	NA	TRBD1	TGTGCCAGCAGCCAGCCCGGGACAGGGGCAGGAAACACCATATATTTT	CASSQPGTGAGNTIYF
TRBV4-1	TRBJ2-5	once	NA	TGCGCCAGCAGCCAAGAAGGGCCCTTCTTTGAGACCCAGTACTTC	CASSQEGPFFETQYF
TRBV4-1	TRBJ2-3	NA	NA	TGCGCCAGCAGCCAAGGACGCTCAGATACGCAGTATTTT	CASSQGRSDTQYF
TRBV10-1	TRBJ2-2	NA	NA	TGCGCCAGCAGTGAGCTTGGGACAACTAACACCGGGGAGCTGTTTTTT	CASSELGTTNTGELFF
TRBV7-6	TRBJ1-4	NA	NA	TGTGCCAGCAGCGCGAGCGTGGGGGCGGAAAAACTGTTTTTT	CASSASVGAEKLFF
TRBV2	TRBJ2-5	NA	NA	TGTGCCAGCAGTGACCAATGGGGAGAGACCCAGTACTTC	CASSDQWGETQYF
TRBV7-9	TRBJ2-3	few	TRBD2	TGTGCCAGCAGCTTAACGGGAGGGTCAGATACGCAGTATTTT	CASSLTGGSDTQYF
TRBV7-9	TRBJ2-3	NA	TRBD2	TGTGCCAGCAGCTTTAGCGGGGCGGCAGATACGCAGTATTTT	CASSFSGAADTQYF
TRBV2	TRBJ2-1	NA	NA	TGTGCCAGCAGTGACGTCGGGGCTTCATCAAATGAGCAGTTCTTC	CASSDVGASSNEQFF
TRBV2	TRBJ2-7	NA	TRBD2	TGTGCCAGCAGTGAAGAGCGAGCGGGGGTTCTCTACTTC	CASSEERAGVLYF
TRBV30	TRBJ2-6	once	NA	TGTGCCTGGGCCGGATTCTCTGGGGCCAACGTCCTGACTTTC	CAWAGFSGANVLTF
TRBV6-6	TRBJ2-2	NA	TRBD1	TGTGCCAGCCGAACAGGGGGCCCCGGGGAGCTGTTTTTT	CASRTGGPGELFF
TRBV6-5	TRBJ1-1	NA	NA	TGTGCCAGCTACGGGACTGAAGCTTTCTTT	CASYGTEAFF
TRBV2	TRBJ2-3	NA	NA	TGTGCCAGCACCTTCTGGGATACGCAGTATTTT	CASTFWDTQYF
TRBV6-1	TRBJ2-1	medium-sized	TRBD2	TGTGCCAGCAGTGAAACTAGCGGGGGGTACAATGAGCAGTTCTTC	CASSETSGGYNEQFF
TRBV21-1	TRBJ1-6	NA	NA	TGTGCCAGCAGCAACAATTCACCCCTCCACTTT	CASSNNSPLHF
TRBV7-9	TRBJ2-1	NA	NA	TGTGCCAGCAGCTCCTACGAGTGGATTGAGCAGTTCTTC	CASSSYEWIEQFF
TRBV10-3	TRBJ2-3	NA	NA	TGTGCCATCAGTGAGATCGGAGGGACTCAACAAGATACGCAGTATTTT	CAISEIGGTQQDTQYF
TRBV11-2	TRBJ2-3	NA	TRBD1	TGTGCCAGCAGCTCCCGACAGGGGACGTTAGGTGGAGATACGCAGTATTTT	CASSSRQGTLGGDTQYF
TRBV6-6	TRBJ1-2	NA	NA	TGTGCCAGCAGTTACGAGGTCTATGGCTACACCTTC	CASSYEVYGYTF
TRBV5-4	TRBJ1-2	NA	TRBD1	TGTGCCAGCAGCTTAGGGGGCGCTAACACAAACTATGGCTACACCTTC	CASSLGGANTNYGYTF
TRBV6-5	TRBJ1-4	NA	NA	TGTGCCAGCAGTTATTACCCAACTAATGAAAAACTGTTTTTT	CASSYYPTNEKLFF
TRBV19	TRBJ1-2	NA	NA	TGTGCCAGTCTCTCCGGGGGCTATGGCTACACCTTC	CASLSGGYGYTF